The following is a T cell receptor (beta chain) sequence with its context. Then a second PCR, running about 6 to 12 cycles, was carried out with a sample-barcoded 5' primer and a J-beta primer mix. Every cDNA was tagged by a template-switch adaptor with 12 random nucleotides. One entry per CDR3 protein, called by TCRdb with MiXCR from the 5' RACE reads. Of 1.5 million to 2 million distinct CDR3 sequences in the sample, around 42% were seen once. This record comes from a study of blood T cells in healthy people across ages. This CDR3 contains 15 residues. V lost 5 bases to trimming and J lost 6 bases; unmatched junction nucleotides: 9. Per the germline V gene, CDR1 is MDHEN and CDR2 is SYDVKM.

The sequence came from a human donor in good health. This chain joins TRBV28 and TRBJ1-5; TRBD1 matches at 8 bases. What was sequenced was blood. CDR3 amino acids: CASSPRTGLFQPQHF. In DNA, the CDR3 is TGTGCCAGCAGTCCCCGGACAGGGTTGTTTCAGCCCCAGCATTTT. The full variable domain, with the rest looked up from reference TRBV28 and TRBJ1-5, is DVKVTQSSRYLVKRTGEKVFLECVQDMDHENMFWYRQDPGLGLRLIYFSYDVKMKEKGDIPEGYSVSREKKERFSLILESASTNQTSMYLCASSPRTGLFQPQHFGDGTRLSIL.